The 5 T cell receptor beta chains listed next were all sequenced from one sample in a study of cytomegalovirus exposure and HLA in healthy donors. Method: immunoSEQ multiplex PCR; TCRdb's copy keeps in-frame clones and lacks some. The repertoire holds some 130,000 clones, with 82% as singletons. Sequencing was performed on PBMCs. These receptors were obtained from a man aged 30-40 years in good health and CMV-seropositive.

V gene TRBV27 combines with J gene TRBJ1-2, with a possible D match to TRBD1 (6 bases). Germline V lookup: CDR1 MNHEY, CDR2 SMNVEV (reference sequence). The CDR3 covers 14 residues. Trimming removed 5 bases from V and 0 bases from J, with 10 bases in between. In DNA, the CDR3 is TGTGCCAGCAGTCCCCGGACAGCTAACTATGGCTACACCTTC. Its translation is CASSPRTANYGYTF.

The chain combines TRBV15 with TRBJ1-3; possibly TRBD1 for D (5 bases). Per germline, CDR1 LNHNV and CDR2 YYDKDF (reference sequence). The CDR3 totals 13 residues. Trimming cost V 5 bases and J 2 bases, with 7 bases left between them. As DNA, the CDR3 is TGTGCCACCAGCCAGGGCGCTGGAAACACCATATATTTT. Protein: CATSQGAGNTIYF.

This clone is termed medium-sized. The chain is built from TRBV5-8 and TRBJ2-5; 9 bases match TRBD2. This CDR3 contains 14 residues. From germline, CDR1 is SGHTS and CDR2 YDEGEE. The V segment lost 0 bases and the J segment 5 bases; nucleotides outside the gene matches: 2. Written as DNA, the CDR3 is TGTGCCAGCAGCTTGGGGCTAGCGGGGGAGACCCAGTACTTC. Amino acids: CASSLGLAGETQYF.

The CDR3 loop reads CASSFLSSFETQYF. CDR3 bases: TGTGCCAGCAGCTTCCTTTCTAGTTTTGAGACCCAGTACTTC. The rearrangement links TRBV7-2 to TRBJ2-5, with D uncertain. The CDR3 consists of 14 residues. Germline CDR1 reads SGHTA; CDR2 reads FQGNSA. The germline V and J ends were trimmed by 3 bases and 5 bases, with 13 bases remaining between them.

Regarding this clone: Other DNA sequences within the sample encode an identical CDR3. This rearrangement joins TRBV11-3 to TRBJ2-7; a weak D match, TRBD2 (6 bases). The CDR3 is 13 amino acids. The V end lost 3 bases, the J end lost 4 bases, and 10 bases lay between the germline ends. Germline V gene sequence: CDR1 SGHNT, CDR2 YENEEA. The CDR3 nucleotides read TGTGCCAGCAGCTTGGGGGACTCATACGAGCAGTACTTC. Translated: CASSLGDSYEQYF. Looking up the rest from reference TRBV11-3 and TRBJ2-7 gives the full variable domain: EAGVVQSPRYKIIEKKQPVAFWCNPISGHNTLYWYLQNLGQGPELLIRYENEEAVDDSQLPKDRFSAERLKGVDSTLKIQPAELGDSAVYLCASSLGDSYEQYFGPGTRLTVT.